This T cell receptor (beta chain) was sequenced during a study of T cell changes during pregnancy in multiple sclerosis. Generated by immunoSEQ multiplex PCR, the TCRdb table keeps only in-frame clones and is missing some. Among more than 20,000 clones listed, approximately 90% were seen once. This clone has more than one count but fewer than ten. The CDR3 covers 14 residues. The germline V gene encodes CDR1 SGHTA and CDR2 FQGTGA. V lost 3 bases and J lost 3; bases outside the gene matches: 2. The sample in question was CD4+ T cells from peripheral blood mononuclear cells, obtained in the third trimester of pregnancy. This chain connects TRBV7-3 to TRBJ2-1; 7 positions match TRBD1. The sequence was collected from a female donor with multiple sclerosis, enrolled in a pregnancy study. The DNA of the CDR3 is TGTGCCAGCAGCTTGGGGACAGTCTACAATGAGCAGTTCTTC. Amino acids: CASSLGTVYNEQFF.